This TCR beta chain was sequenced in a study of cytomegalovirus exposure and HLA in healthy donors. Study-level points and caveats: Prior analysis indicated that the majority of TCR beta V segments exhibited productivity approximately 87% or approximately 30% of the time.

Note on this clone: The antigen is unknown.

V lost 4 bases to trimming and J lost 2 bases, with 11 bases between them. The CDR3 loop spans 14 amino acids. The germline CDR1 and CDR2 sequences are SGHDN and FVKESK. Primers: 60 Vbeta forward and 13 Jbeta reverse. Only in-frame clones appear in the TCRdb table, and some are missing; sequencing was by immunoSEQ multiplex PCR. Among 96,000 or so clones, roughly 74% were seen once, and the ten largest hold around 14%. At the time of sampling, donors were nominally healthy, though unrecorded immune exposures were likely. What was sequenced was PBMCs. The receptor was isolated from a woman between 65 and 79 years old in good health and CMV-seropositive. V gene TRBV14 combines with J gene TRBJ1-2, with no clear D. CDR3 protein: CASSPGTLNYGYTF. Here the CDR3 DNA reads TGTGCCAGCAGCCCCGGTACCCTAAACTATGGCTACACCTTC.